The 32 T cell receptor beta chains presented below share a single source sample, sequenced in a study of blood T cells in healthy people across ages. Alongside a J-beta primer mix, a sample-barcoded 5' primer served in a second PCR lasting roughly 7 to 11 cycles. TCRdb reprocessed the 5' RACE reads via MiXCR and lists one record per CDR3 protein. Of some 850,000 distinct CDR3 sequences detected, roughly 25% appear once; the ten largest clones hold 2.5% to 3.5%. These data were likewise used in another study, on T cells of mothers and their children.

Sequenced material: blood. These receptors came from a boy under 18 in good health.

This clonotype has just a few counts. For the CDR3, the DNA is TGCAGTGCTAGCCGAGGGAGCTCCTACGAGCAGTACTTC. It codes for CSASRGSSYEQYF. V gene TRBV20-1 combines with J gene TRBJ2-5, with a tentative D call TRBD2 (5 bases). Judging by the DNA end, TRBJ2-7 fits better; the J call may be wrong. This CDR3 contains 13 residues. CDR1 is DFQATT, CDR2 SNEGSKA, per germline (reference sequence).

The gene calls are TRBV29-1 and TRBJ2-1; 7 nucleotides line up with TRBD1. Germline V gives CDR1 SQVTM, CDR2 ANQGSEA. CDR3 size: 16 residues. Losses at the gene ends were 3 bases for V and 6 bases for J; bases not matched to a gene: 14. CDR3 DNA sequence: TGCAGCGTTGAGCGGCAGGGGGTTTTAGGGGGCAATGAGCAGTTCTTC. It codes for CSVERQGVLGGNEQFF.

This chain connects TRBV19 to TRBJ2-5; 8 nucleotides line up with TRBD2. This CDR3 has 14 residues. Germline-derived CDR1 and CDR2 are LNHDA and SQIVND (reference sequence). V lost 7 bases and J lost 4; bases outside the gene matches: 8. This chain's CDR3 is CASTQTAGGETQYF. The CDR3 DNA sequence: TGTGCCAGTACCCAAACCGCGGGAGGAGAGACCCAGTACTTC.

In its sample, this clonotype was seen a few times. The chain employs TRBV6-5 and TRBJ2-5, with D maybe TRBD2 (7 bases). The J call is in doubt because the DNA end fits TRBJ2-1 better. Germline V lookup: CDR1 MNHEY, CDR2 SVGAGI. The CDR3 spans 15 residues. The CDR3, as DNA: TGTGCCAGCAGTTACGAGGGGGGGAACTTGGATGAGCAGTTCTTC. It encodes CASSYEGGNLDEQFF.

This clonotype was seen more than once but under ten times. For the CDR3, the DNA is TGTGCCAGCAGCCAAGTTCGGACAGGCCCTATGGATGAGCAGTTCTTC. Its protein is CASSQVRTGPMDEQFF. This chain connects TRBV3-1 to TRBJ2-1; 7 bases match TRBD1. The CDR3 covers 16 residues. Germline V gene lookup returns CDR1 LGHDT and CDR2 YNNKEL (reference sequence). The J segment lost 8 bases and the V segment lost 1 base, leaving 11 bases of the junction unmatched.

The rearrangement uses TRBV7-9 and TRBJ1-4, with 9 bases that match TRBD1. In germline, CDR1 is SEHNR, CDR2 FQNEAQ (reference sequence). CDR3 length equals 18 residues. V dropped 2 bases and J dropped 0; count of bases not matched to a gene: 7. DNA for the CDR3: TGTGCCAGCAGCTTAAGGGACAGGGTTATCTCAACTAATGAAAAACTGTTTTTT. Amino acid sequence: CASSLRDRVISTNEKLFF.

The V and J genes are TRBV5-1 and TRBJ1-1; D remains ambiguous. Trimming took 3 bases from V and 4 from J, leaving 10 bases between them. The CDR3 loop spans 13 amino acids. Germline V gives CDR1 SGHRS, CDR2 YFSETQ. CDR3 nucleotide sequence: TGCGCCAGCAGCTCTGACGGCCGCACTGAAGCTTTCTTT. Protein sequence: CASSSDGRTEAFF.

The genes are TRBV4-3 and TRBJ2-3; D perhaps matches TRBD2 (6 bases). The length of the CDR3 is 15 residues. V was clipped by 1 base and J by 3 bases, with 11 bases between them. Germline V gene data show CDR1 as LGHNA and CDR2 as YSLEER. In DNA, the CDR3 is TGCGCCAGCAGCCAAGCGGGGGAGGCTACAGATACGCAGTATTTT. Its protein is CASSQAGEATDTQYF.

The CDR3 sequence: CASSLAGSVNEKLFF. The CDR3 bases are TGTGCCAGCAGCTTAGCCGGGAGCGTTAATGAAAAACTGTTTTTT. The chain couples TRBV7-6 to TRBJ1-4; D not certain. The CDR3 loop spans 15 amino acids. In germline, CDR1 is SGHVS, CDR2 FNYEAQ. The germline V and J ends were trimmed by 0 bases and 4 bases, with 9 bases remaining between them.

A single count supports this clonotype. The CDR3 DNA follows: TGCAGTGCTAGAGGGGGGACAGGGGGGACCCAGTACTTC. Its protein is CSARGGTGGTQYF. The V and J genes are TRBV20-1 and TRBJ2-1; 11 nucleotides match TRBD1. The DNA end lines up better with TRBJ2-5; the J call may be wrong. Germline values: CDR1 DFQATT, CDR2 SNEGSKA (reference sequence). There are 13 residues in the CDR3.

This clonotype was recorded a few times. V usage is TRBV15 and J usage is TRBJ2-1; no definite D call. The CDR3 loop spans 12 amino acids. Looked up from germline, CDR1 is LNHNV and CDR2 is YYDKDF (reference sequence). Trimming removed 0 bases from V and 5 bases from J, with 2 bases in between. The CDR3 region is CATSRDNNEQFF. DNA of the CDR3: TGTGCCACCAGCAGAGATAACAATGAGCAGTTCTTC.

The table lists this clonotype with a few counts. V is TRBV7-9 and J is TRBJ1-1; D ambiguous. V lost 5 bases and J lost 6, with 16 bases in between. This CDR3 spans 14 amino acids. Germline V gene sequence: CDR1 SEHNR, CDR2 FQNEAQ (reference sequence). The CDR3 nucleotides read TGTGCCAGCAGCCCCGTCTCTAAGGAACCTGAAGCTTTCTTT. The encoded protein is CASSPVSKEPEAFF.

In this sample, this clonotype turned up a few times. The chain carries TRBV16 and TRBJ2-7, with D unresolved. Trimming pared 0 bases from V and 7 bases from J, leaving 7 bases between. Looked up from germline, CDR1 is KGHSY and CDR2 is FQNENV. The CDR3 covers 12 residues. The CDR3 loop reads CASSQSGREQYF. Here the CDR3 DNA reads TGTGCCAGCAGCCAATCTGGGCGGGAGCAGTACTTC.

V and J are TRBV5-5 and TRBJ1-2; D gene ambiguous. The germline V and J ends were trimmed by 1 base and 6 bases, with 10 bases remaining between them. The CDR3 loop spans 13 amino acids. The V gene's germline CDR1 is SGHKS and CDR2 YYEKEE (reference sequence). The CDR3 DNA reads TGTGCCAGCAGCTTGAGCGGGGTAAATGGCTACACCTTC. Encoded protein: CASSLSGVNGYTF.

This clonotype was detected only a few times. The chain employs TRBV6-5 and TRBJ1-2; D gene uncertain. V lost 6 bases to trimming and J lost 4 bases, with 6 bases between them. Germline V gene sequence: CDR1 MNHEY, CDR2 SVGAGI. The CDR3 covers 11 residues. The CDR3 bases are TGTGCCAGCAGGGGCCTCTATGGCTACACCTTC. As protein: CASRGLYGYTF.

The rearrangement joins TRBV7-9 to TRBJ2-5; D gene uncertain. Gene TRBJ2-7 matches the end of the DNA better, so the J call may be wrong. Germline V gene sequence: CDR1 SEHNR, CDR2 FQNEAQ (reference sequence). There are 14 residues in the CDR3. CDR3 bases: TGTGCCAGCAGCTTAGTTGGCCGTTTGGACGAGCAGTACTTC. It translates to CASSLVGRLDEQYF.

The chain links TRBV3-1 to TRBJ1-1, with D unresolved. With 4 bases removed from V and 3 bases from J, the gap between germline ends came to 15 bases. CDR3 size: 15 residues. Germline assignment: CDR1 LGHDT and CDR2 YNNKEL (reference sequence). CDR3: CASSLIADRDTEAFF. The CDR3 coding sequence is TGTGCCAGCAGCCTAATAGCGGACCGGGACACTGAAGCTTTCTTT.

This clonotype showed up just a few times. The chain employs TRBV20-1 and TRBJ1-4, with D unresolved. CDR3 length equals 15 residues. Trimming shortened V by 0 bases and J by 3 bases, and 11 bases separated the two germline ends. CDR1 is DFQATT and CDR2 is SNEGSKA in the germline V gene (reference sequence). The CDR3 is CSARDSTTANEKLFF. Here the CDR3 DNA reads TGCAGTGCTAGAGATAGTACTACGGCTAATGAAAAACTGTTTTTT.

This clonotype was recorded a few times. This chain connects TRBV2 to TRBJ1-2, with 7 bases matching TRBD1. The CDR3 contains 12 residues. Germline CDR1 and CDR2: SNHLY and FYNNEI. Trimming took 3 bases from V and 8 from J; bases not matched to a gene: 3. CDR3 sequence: CASSEGQKGYTF. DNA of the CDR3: TGTGCCAGCAGTGAGGGACAGAAAGGCTACACCTTC.

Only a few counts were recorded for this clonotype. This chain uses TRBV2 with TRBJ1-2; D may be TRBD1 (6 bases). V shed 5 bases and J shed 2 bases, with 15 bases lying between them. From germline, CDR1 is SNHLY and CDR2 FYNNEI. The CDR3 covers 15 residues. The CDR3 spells CASSPGTRKNYGYTF. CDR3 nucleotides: TGTGCCAGCAGTCCCGGGACAAGAAAAAACTATGGCTACACCTTC. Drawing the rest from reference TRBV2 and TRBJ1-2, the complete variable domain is EPEVTQTPSHQVTQMGQEVILRCVPISNHLYFYWYRQILGQKVEFLVSFYNNEISEKSEIFDDQFSVERPDGSNFTLKIRSTKLEDSAMYFCASSPGTRKNYGYTFGSGTRLTVV.

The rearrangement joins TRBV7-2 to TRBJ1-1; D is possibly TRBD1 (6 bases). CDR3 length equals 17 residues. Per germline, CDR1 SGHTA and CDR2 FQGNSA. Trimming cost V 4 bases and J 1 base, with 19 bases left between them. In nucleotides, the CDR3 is TGTGCCAGCAGCTCTACCGGGACACCTATTGGGAACACTGAAGCTTTCTTT. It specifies CASSSTGTPIGNTEAFF.

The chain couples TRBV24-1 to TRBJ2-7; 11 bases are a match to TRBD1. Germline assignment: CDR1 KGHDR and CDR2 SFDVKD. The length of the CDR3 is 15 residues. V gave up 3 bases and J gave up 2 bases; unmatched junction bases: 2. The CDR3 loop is CATSDPGQGAYEQYF. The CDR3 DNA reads TGTGCCACCAGTGATCCGGGACAGGGGGCCTACGAGCAGTACTTC.

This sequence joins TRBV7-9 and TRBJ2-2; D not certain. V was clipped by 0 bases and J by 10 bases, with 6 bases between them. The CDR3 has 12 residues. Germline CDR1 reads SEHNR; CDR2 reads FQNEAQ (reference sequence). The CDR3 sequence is CASSLAWEELFF. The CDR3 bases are TGTGCCAGCAGCTTAGCTTGGGAGGAGCTGTTTTTT.

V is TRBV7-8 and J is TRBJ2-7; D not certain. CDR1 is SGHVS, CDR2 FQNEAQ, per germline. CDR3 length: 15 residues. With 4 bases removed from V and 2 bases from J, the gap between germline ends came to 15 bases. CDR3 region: CASSSKPLPAYEQYF. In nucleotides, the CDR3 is TGTGCCAGCAGCTCTAAACCCCTCCCGGCCTACGAGCAGTACTTC.

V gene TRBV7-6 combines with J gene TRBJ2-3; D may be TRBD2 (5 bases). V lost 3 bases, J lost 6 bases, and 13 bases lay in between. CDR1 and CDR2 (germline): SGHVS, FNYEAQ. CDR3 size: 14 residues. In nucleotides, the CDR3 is TGTGCCAGCAGCTTGGGTCTCCCGGGGGATACGCAGTATTTT. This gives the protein CASSLGLPGDTQYF.

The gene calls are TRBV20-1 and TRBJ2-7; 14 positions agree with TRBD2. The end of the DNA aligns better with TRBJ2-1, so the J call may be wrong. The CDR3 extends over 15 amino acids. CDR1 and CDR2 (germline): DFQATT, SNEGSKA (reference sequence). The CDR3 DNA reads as TGCAGTGCTAGTGGGACTAGCGGGGGTAAAAATGAGCAGTTCTTC. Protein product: CSASGTSGGKNEQFF.

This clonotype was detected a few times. The CDR3 DNA reads TGTGCCAGCAGCGTAAGGGATGGCAGTCCGACCTCTGGGGCCAACGTCCTGACTTTC. It is translated as CASSVRDGSPTSGANVLTF. This sequence joins TRBV9 and TRBJ2-6; D unclear. Germline CDR1 SGDLS, CDR2 YYNGEE. Trimming took 1 base from V and 0 from J, leaving 17 bases between them. CDR3 length equals 19 residues.

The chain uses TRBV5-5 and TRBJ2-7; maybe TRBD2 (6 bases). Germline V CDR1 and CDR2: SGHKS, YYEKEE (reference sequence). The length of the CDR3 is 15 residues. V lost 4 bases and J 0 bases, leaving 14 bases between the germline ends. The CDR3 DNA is TGTGCCAGCAGCCCCTCTGCCGGGAGCTCCTACGAGCAGTACTTC. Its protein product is CASSPSAGSSYEQYF.

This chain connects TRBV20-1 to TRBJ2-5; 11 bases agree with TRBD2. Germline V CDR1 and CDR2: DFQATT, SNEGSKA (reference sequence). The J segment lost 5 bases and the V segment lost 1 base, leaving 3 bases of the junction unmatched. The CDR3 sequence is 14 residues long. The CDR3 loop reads CSARASGGMETQYF. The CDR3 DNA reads TGCAGTGCTAGAGCTAGCGGGGGGATGGAGACCCAGTACTTC.

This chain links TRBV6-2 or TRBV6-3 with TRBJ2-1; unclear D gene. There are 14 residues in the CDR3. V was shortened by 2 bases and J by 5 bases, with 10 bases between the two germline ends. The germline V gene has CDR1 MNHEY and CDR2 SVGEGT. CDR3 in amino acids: CASSYRRVHNEQFF. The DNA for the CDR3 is TGTGCCAGCAGTTACCGCCGGGTTCACAATGAGCAGTTCTTC.

CDR3 bases: TGTGCCAGCCAAGGCGGGGGCGGGAATGAGCAGTTCTTC. Residues: CASQGGGGNEQFF. This sequence joins TRBV3-1 and TRBJ2-1; D possibly corresponds to TRBD2 (7 bases). CDR1 is LGHDT, CDR2 YNNKEL, per germline (reference sequence). There are 13 residues in the CDR3. The germline V and J ends were trimmed by 8 bases and 7 bases, with 15 bases remaining between them.

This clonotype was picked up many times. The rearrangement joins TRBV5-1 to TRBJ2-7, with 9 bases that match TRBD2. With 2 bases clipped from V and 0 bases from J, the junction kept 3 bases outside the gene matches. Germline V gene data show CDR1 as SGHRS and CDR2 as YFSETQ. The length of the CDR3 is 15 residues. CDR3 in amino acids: CASSFSGGYSYEQYF. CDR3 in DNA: TGCGCCAGCAGCTTTAGCGGGGGCTACTCCTACGAGCAGTACTTC.